This TCR beta chain was documented in a study of cytomegalovirus exposure and HLA in healthy donors. CDR3 length: 11 residues. The V end lost 4 bases, the J end lost 6 bases, and 5 bases lay between the germline ends. The germline gives CDR1 MNHNS, CDR2 SASEGT. This clone was detected once. The PCR used 60 Vbeta and 13 Jbeta primers. Assay: immunoSEQ multiplex PCR; the TCRdb copy retains only in-frame clones and omits some. The sample has approximately 180,000 clones; more than 70% are singletons. The sample comprised PBMCs. The V call is TRBV6-1, the J call TRBJ2-3, with D uncertain. This receptor was taken from a woman in her forties in good health and CMV-seronegative. The CDR3 here is CASSARDTQYF. DNA of the CDR3: TGTGCCAGCAGTGCGCGGGATACGCAGTATTTT.